The rows below give T cell receptor beta chains drawn from one sample of a study of control samples from healthy donors and cancer patients. The repertoire was sequenced with immunoSEQ multiplex PCR; TCRdb's copy has only in-frame clones and lacks some. The sample includes about 86,000 clones, roughly nine tenths of them seen just once. The sample consisted of PBMCs. The receptors here all came from a woman between 50 and 59 years old with colorectal cancer. Both conserved end residues are part of each CDR3. The order of the fields is V gene, clone size, D gene, J gene, CDR3 DNA, CDR3 protein. A D gene is named only where the DNA matches it firmly. The size entry is marked missing in some rows and otherwise reads once, few, many or a size class.

>TRBV3-1/TRBV3-2|.|.|TRBJ1-6
TGTGCCAGCAGCCAAGCGTTGATTAGCGGATCGACCCCAGTTAATTCACCCCTCCACTTT
CASSQALISGSTPVNSPLHF
>TRBV28|.|.|TRBJ2-5
TGTGCCAGCAGTTCCACACAGGGGGGGGAGACCCAGTACTTC
CASSSTQGGETQYF
>TRBV10-3|.|TRBD2|TRBJ2-2
TGTGCCATCAGTGAAAGCGGGGGTCTCACCGGGGAGCTGTTTTTT
CAISESGGLTGELFF
>TRBV19|.|.|TRBJ1-2
TGTGCCAGTAGTATGGTAGGGATAGATAACTATGGCTACACCTTC
CASSMVGIDNYGYTF
>TRBV10-3|.|TRBD1|TRBJ1-2
TGTGCCATCAGTACAGGGGTGGAAGGCTACACCTTC
CAISTGVEGYTF
>TRBV27|.|.|TRBJ1-5
TGTGCCACCTTCTGCGATAGCAATCAGCCCCAGCATTTT
CATFCDSNQPQHF
>TRBV7-3|.|TRBD1|TRBJ1-1
TGTGCCAGCAGCCCCCGGACAGGGCAACCCATGAACACTGAAGCTTTCTTT
CASSPRTGQPMNTEAFF
>TRBV12-3/TRBV12-4|.|.|TRBJ2-3
TGTGCCAGCAGTTTCCTAGGGGCAGATACGCAGTATTTT
CASSFLGADTQYF
>TRBV12-3/TRBV12-4|.|TRBD1|TRBJ2-1
TGTGCCAGCAGTTCGACAGGGGACAATGAGCAGTTCTTC
CASSSTGDNEQFF
>TRBV7-2|once|TRBD2|TRBJ2-5
TGTGCCAGCAGCGTAGCGGGGGGGGGAGAGACCCAGTACTTC
CASSVAGGGETQYF
>TRBV5-1|.|.|TRBJ2-2
TGCGCCAGCAGCTTGGGAGGGAACACCGGGGAGCTGTTTTTT
CASSLGGNTGELFF
>TRBV10-3|.|TRBD1|TRBJ1-2
TGTGCCATCAGGGATCAGGGGGAGAGCTATGGCTACACCTTC
CAIRDQGESYGYTF
>TRBV7-9|.|.|TRBJ1-5
TGTGCCAGCAGTCCCGGGGGTCCCCAGCATTTT
CASSPGGPQHF
>TRBV5-4|.|TRBD1|TRBJ2-1
TGTGCCAGCAGCGGGGACAGGGGATACGGTGAGCAGTTCTTC
CASSGDRGYGEQFF
>TRBV5-1|.|TRBD1|TRBJ2-1
TGCGCCAGCAGCGCCGGGACAGGTGACAATGAGCAGTTCTTC
CASSAGTGDNEQFF
>TRBV6-5|.|.|TRBJ1-4
TGTGCCAGCAGGTACCCGGGACTCCGGATAGAAAAACTGTTTTTT
CASRYPGLRIEKLFF
>TRBV6-5|.|TRBD1|TRBJ1-5
TGTGCCAGCAGTCAGGACAGGGAAGAGGGTCAGCCCCAGCATTTT
CASSQDREEGQPQHF
>TRBV27|.|.|TRBJ2-5
TGTGCCAGCAGTTCCCCGGACAGAAAGACCCAGTACTTC
CASSSPDRKTQYF
>TRBV19|.|TRBD2|TRBJ2-3
TGTGCCAGTAGTATTCTAGCGGGGGGGCGGGATACGCAGTATTTT
CASSILAGGRDTQYF
>TRBV12-3/TRBV12-4|.|.|TRBJ1-2
TGTGCCAGCACCTTCGGGACGGAGCATGGCTACACCTTC
CASTFGTEHGYTF
>TRBV30|.|.|TRBJ1-6
TGTGCCTGGAGGAGACAAATGGTCGGTTCACCCCTCCACTTT
CAWRRQMVGSPLHF
>TRBV11-2|.|.|TRBJ1-2
TGTGCCAGCAGCTTAATCCGGACAAAGGGCTACACCTTC
CASSLIRTKGYTF
>TRBV28|.|TRBD2|TRBJ2-2
TGTGCCAGCAGTTTAGCGGCGGGGGGAAACACCGGGGAGCTGTTTTTT
CASSLAAGGNTGELFF
>TRBV6-5|.|.|TRBJ2-3
TGTGCCAGCAAACTTGACACAGATACGCAGTATTTT
CASKLDTDTQYF
>TRBV10-1|few|.|TRBJ1-6
TGCGCCAGCCGACAGGATGGGAATTCACCCCTCCACTTT
CASRQDGNSPLHF
>TRBV4-3|.|.|TRBJ2-5
TGCGCCAGCAGCCCCGGGAGACGCCCACAAGAGACCCAGTACTTC
CASSPGRRPQETQYF
>TRBV6-5|.|.|TRBJ1-2
TGTGCCAGCAGGGGAGGGCCGGATGGCTACACCTTC
CASRGGPDGYTF
>TRBV5-1|.|.|TRBJ1-1
TGCGCCAGCAGCTTAGCGGGACAACGAAGGACCATGAACACTGAAGCTTTCTTT
CASSLAGQRRTMNTEAFF
>TRBV30|few|.|TRBJ1-5
TGTGCCTGGAGCTATAGGGGGAATCAGCCCCAGCATTTT
CAWSYRGNQPQHF
>TRBV21-1|.|.|TRBJ1-2
TGTGCCAGCAGCAATCGACGAAACAGGGGCCCCGCCCTCTTC
CASSNRRNRGPALF
>TRBV4-3|.|.|TRBJ2-6
TGCGCCAGCAGCCAAGATATGGGGGCTGGGGCCAACGTCCTGACTTTC
CASSQDMGAGANVLTF
>TRBV28|.|TRBD1|TRBJ1-1
TGTGCCAGCCACAGCGAAACAGGGGGCGTCACTGAAGCTTTCTTT
CASHSETGGVTEAFF
>TRBV6-5|.|.|TRBJ2-6
TGTGCCAGCAGTTACGAAGACTCTGGGGCCAACGTCCTGACTTTC
CASSYEDSGANVLTF
>TRBV7-2|.|TRBD2|TRBJ2-3
TGTGCCAGCAGCTCTAGCGGGGGGGCAGATACGCAGTATTTT
CASSSSGGADTQYF
>TRBV15|.|TRBD2|TRBJ2-5
TGTGCCACCAGCAGAGGGGGAGCGGGGCAACAAGAGACCCAGTACTTC
CATSRGGAGQQETQYF
>TRBV6-1|.|.|TRBJ1-5
TGTGCCAGCAGTGAATCTGGCAGTAATCAGCCCCAGCATTTT
CASSESGSNQPQHF
>TRBV29-1|.|.|TRBJ2-1
TGCAGCTATCTCGGGGGGGACAGGGCCTACAATGAGCAGTTCTTC
CSYLGGDRAYNEQFF
>TRBV28|once|.|TRBJ1-5
TGTGCCAGCAGTTTGGGTGGGGGGGCCGGCAATCAGCCCCAGCATTTT
CASSLGGGAGNQPQHF